Listed here are 7 T cell receptor beta chains from one sample, sequenced in a study of post-analysis software for immune sequencing data. Study-wide results and caveats: Patients showed TRBV5-6, TRBV5-1 and TRBV20-1 among roughly 5 TRBV segments more frequent than in controls.

These TCRs' antigens remain unknown. Libraries were made from TCR beta cDNA, and they carried unique molecular identifiers. One entry per CDR3 protein results from TCRdb running MiXCR on the PCR reads. Of about 540,000 distinct CDR3 sequences in the sample, under 40% were seen once. The sample consisted of blood. The receptors were sampled from a girl aged 2 to 17 with multiple sclerosis.

J is TRBJ1-2 and V is TRBV15; D is uncertain. The ends were cut back, 1 base at V and 6 bases at J, with 3 bases in the middle. The germline V gene encodes CDR1 LNHNV and CDR2 YYDKDF (reference sequence). The CDR3 has 11 residues. The DNA for the CDR3 is TGTGCCACCAGCAGAGCCAATGGCTACACCTTC. Translated, it gives CATSRANGYTF.

This clonotype has a handful of counts. The chain employs TRBV12-3 or TRBV12-4 and TRBJ2-7; TRBD2 might be the D (5 bases). The ends were cut back, 3 bases at V and 5 bases at J, with 8 bases in the middle. The CDR3 is 12 amino acids. DNA for the CDR3: TGTGCCAGCAGTTTCGTCGGGAACGAGCAGTACTTC. Its translation: CASSFVGNEQYF.

The table lists this clonotype with many counts. The V and J genes are TRBV5-1 and TRBJ2-3, with D unclear. The CDR3 runs to 13 residues. CDR1 and CDR2 (germline): SGHRS, YFSETQ. Deletions cut 0 bases from V and 2 bases from J, with 4 bases between. The CDR3: CASSLGNTDTQYF. In DNA, the CDR3 is TGCGCCAGCAGCTTGGGTAACACAGATACGCAGTATTTT.

The chain is built from TRBV7-9 and TRBJ2-5; 7 bases match TRBD1. The CDR3 is 17 residues long. Germline V gives CDR1 SEHNR, CDR2 FQNEAQ (reference sequence). Trimming removed 5 bases from V and 9 bases from J; junction bases left unmatched: 21. CDR3 DNA sequence: TGTGCCAGCAGCATGCGCCTCCGGACAGGATCTGCGGAGGCCCAGTACTTC. It is translated as CASSMRLRTGSAEAQYF.

The chain has TRBV12-3 or TRBV12-4 and TRBJ1-1; D gene unclear. This CDR3 spans 13 amino acids. Between the trimmed V and J ends, which lost 4 bases and 6 bases, there was a span of 12 bases. This chain's CDR3 is CASSSVGRAEAFF. Here the CDR3 DNA reads TGTGCCAGCAGTTCGGTGGGCCGAGCTGAAGCTTTCTTT.

For this clonotype: This may be a read error: a much more frequent sequence differs by one nucleotide. The V and J genes are TRBV7-2 and TRBJ2-7; D gene uncertain. Germline-derived CDR1 and CDR2 are SGHTA and FQGNSA. The CDR3 loop spans 13 amino acids. Trimming pared 4 bases from V and 10 bases from J, leaving 17 bases between. In DNA, the CDR3 is TGTGCCAGCAGCTCCGAACTGCAAGAGGCCCAGTACTTC. Its translation: CASSSELQEAQYF. The variable domain in full, completed from reference TRBV7-2 and TRBJ2-7, reads GAGVSQSPSNKVTEKGKDVELRCDPISGHTALYWYRQSLGQGLEFLIYFQGNSAPDKSGLPSDRFSAERTGGSVSTLTIQRTQQEDSAVYLCASSSELQEAQYFGPGTRLTVT.

This chain joins TRBV10-2 and TRBJ2-3, with 15 nucleotides matching TRBD2. Germline CDR1 WSHSY, CDR2 SAAADI. The CDR3 has 21 residues. Trimming took 4 bases from V and 0 from J; bases not matched to a gene: 14. The CDR3 DNA follows: TGCGCCAGCAGTGTACTCAAGCGGGGACTAGCGGGGGGCAGAAGCACAGATACGCAGTATTTT. Amino acid sequence: CASSVLKRGLAGGRSTDTQYF.